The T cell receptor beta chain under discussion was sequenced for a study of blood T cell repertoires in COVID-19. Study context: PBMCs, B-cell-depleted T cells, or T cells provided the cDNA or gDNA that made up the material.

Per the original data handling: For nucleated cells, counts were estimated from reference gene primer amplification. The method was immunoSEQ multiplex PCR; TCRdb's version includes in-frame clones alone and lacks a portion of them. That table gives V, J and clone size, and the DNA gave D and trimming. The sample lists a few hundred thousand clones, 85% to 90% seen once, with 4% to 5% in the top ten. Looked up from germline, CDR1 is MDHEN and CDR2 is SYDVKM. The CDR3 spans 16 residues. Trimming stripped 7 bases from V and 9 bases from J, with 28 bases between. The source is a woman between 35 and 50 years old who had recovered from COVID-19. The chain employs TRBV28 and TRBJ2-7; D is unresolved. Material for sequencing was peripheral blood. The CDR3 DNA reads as TGTGCCAGCAACAAGGCGGCGGATCGCACCCATTTAGGGCAGTACTTC. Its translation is CASNKAADRTHLGQYF.